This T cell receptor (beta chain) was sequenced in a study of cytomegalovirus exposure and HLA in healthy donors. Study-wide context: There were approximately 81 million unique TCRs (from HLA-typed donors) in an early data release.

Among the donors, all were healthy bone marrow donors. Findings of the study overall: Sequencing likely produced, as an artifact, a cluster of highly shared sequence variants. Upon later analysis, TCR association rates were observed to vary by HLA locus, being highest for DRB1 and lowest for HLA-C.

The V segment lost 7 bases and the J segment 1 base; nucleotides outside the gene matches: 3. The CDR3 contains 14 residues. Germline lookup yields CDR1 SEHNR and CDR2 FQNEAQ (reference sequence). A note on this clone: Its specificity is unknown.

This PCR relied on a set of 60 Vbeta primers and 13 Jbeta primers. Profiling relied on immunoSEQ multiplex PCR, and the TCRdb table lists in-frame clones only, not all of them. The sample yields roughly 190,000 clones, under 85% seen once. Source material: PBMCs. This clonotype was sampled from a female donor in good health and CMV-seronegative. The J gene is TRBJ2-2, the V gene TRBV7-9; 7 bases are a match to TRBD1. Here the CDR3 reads CASTRQGNTGELFF. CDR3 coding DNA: TGTGCCAGCACCCGACAGGGGAACACCGGGGAGCTGTTTTTT.